This T cell receptor beta chain was found in a study of metastatic and nonmetastatic thyroid tumors. On the study more broadly: For malignant and benign thyroid patients, tumor or nodule tissue and blood were the sources whose repertoires were compared. Study outcomes and limitations: It was reportedly found that TCR beta diversity was significantly higher in malignant thyroid tumors than in benign nodules, a difference seen in both blood and tumor samples.

The sample holds many counts of this clone. Antigen specificity is unknown. Per the study methods: Researchers built a distant-metastasis classifier for papillary thyroid cancer that drew on CDR3 differences across clinicopathological groups. TCRdb reanalyzed the PCR reads via MiXCR. The V and J calls were determined by TCRdb, not by the authors. Counted here are approximately 35,000 clones, 15% to 20% occurring once; the ten biggest clones make up around 11%. Prior to thyroid surgery, none of the patients had received any treatment. CDR1 and CDR2 (germline): SEHNR, FQNEAQ (reference sequence). The CDR3 contains 16 residues. V shed 3 bases and J 7 bases; nucleotides not matched to a gene: 6.

The receptor was derived from a male donor with papillary thyroid cancer or a benign thyroid nodule (not recorded which). Some clones in this sample may be carry-over from other donors' samples. The rearrangement joins TRBV7-9 to TRBJ2-1, with 13 bases identical to TRBD2. Specimen: blood. The CDR3 nucleotides are TGTGCCAGCAGCTTCGGACTAGCGGGAGCATTGAATGAGCAGTTCTTC. Translated: CASSFGLAGALNEQFF.